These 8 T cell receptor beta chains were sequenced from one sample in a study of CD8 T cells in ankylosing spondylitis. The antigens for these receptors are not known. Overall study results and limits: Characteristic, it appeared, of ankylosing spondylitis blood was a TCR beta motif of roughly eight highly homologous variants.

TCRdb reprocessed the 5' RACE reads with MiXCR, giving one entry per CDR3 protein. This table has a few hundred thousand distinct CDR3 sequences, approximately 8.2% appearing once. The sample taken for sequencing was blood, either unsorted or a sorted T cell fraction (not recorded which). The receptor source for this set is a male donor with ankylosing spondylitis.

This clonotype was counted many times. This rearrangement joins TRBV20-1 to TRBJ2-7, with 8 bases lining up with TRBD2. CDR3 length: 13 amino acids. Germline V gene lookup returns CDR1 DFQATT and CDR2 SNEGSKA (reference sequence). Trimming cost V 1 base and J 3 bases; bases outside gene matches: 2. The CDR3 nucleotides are TGCAGTGCTAGAGGACTAGCGAACTACGAGCAGTACTTC. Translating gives CSARGLANYEQYF.

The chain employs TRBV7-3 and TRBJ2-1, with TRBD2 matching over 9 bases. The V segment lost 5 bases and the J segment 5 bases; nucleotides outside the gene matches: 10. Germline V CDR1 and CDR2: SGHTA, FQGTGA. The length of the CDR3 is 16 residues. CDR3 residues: CASSPQGLAGNNEQFF. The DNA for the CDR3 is TGTGCCAGCAGCCCACAAGGGCTAGCGGGAAACAATGAGCAGTTCTTC.

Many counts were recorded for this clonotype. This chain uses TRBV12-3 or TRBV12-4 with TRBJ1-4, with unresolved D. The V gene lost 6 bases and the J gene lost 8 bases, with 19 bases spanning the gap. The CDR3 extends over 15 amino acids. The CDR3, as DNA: TGTGCCAGCAGCTCCGATGGTGTAGCCGGAGAAAAACTGTTTTTT. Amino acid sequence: CASSSDGVAGEKLFF.

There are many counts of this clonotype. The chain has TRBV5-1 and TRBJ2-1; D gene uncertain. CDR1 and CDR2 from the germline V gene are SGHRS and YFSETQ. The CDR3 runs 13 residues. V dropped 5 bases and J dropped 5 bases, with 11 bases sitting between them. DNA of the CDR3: TGCGCCAGCAGGTCACTAAGCGACAATGAGCAGTTCTTC. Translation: CASRSLSDNEQFF.

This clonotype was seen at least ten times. The CDR3 nucleotides are TGCAGCGTTTCCTCAGGGGTCGAGCAGTACTTC. Encoded protein: CSVSSGVEQYF. The chain couples TRBV29-1 to TRBJ2-7, with a weak D call TRBD1 (6 bases). This CDR3 comprises 11 residues. Trimming removed 5 bases at V and 6 bases at J, with 11 bases between. Germline CDR1 SQVTM, CDR2 ANQGSEA.

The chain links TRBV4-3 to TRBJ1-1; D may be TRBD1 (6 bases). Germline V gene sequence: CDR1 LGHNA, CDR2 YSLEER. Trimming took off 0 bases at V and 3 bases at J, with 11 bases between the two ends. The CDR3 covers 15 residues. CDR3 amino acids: CASSQDGGPDTEAFF. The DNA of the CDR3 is TGCGCCAGCAGCCAAGATGGGGGCCCTGACACTGAAGCTTTCTTT.

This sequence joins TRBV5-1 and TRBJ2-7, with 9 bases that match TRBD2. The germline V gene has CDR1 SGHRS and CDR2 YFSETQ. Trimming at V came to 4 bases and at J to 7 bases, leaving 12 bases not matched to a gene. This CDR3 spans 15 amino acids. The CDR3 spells CASSPSGSGGREQYF. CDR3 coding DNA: TGCGCCAGCAGCCCCAGTGGTAGCGGGGGACGGGAGCAGTACTTC.

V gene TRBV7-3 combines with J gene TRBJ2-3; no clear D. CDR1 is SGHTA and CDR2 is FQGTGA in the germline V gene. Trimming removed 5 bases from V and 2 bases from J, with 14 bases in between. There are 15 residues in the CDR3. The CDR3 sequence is CASSPTSPDTDTQYF. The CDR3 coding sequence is TGTGCCAGCAGCCCGACGAGCCCTGACACAGATACGCAGTATTTT.